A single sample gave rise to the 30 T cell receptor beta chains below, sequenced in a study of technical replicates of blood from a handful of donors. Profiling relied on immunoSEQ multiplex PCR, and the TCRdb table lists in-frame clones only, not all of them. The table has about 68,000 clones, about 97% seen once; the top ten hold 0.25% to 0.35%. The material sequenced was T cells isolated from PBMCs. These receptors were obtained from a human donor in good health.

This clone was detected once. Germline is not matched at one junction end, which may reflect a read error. The CDR3 spells CASSPVGLREKTQYF. CDR3 nucleotide sequence: TGTGCTAGCAGCCCCGTGGGGTTGCGGGAGAAGACCCAGTACTTC. The rearrangement uses TRBV7-7 and TRBJ2-5; the match to TRBD2 covers 7 bases. The CDR3 consists of 15 residues. Germline CDR1 is SSHAT and CDR2 is FNYEAQ (reference sequence). Variable domain in full (rest from reference TRBV7-7 and TRBJ2-5): GAGVSQSPRYKVTKRGQDVTLRCDPISSHATLYWYQQALGQGPEFLTYFNYEAQPDKSGLPSDRFSAERPEGSISTLTIQRTEQRDSAMYRCASSPVGLREKTQYFGPGTRLLVL.

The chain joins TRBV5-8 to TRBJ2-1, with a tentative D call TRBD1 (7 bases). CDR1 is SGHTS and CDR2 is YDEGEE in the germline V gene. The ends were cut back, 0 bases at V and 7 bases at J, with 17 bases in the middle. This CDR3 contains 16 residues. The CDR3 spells CASSLVGAPGGNEQFF. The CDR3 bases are TGTGCCAGCAGCTTGGTAGGCGCCCCAGGGGGGAATGAGCAGTTCTTC.

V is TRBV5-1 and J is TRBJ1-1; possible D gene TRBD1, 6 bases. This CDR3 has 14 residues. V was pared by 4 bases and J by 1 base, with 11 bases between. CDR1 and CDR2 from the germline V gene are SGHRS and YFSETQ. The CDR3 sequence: CASSEGVGNTEAFF. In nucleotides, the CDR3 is TGCGCCAGCAGCGAGGGGGTGGGGAACACTGAAGCTTTCTTT.

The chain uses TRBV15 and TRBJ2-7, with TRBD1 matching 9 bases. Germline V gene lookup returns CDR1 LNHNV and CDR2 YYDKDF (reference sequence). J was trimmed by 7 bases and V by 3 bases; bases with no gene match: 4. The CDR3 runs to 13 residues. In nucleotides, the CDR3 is TGTGCCACCAGCAGCAGGGACAGGGAAGAGCAGTACTTC. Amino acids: CATSSRDREEQYF.

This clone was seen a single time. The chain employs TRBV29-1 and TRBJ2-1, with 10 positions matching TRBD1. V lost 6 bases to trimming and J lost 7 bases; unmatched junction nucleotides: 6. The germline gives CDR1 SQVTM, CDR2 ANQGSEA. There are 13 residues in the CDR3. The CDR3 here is CSVPTGGLNEQFF. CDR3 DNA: TGCAGCGTCCCGACAGGGGGCTTAAATGAGCAGTTCTTC.

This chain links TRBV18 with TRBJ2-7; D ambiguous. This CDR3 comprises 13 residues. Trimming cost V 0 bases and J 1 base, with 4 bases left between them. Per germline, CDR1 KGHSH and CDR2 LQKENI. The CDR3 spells CASSPPQSYEQYF. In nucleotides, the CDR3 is TGTGCCAGCTCACCACCTCAATCCTACGAGCAGTACTTC.

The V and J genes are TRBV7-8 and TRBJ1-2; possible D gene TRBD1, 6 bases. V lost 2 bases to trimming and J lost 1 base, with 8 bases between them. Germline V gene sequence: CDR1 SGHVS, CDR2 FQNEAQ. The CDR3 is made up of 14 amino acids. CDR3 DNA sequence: TGTGCCAGCAGCTTAACGGACAGTAACTATGGCTACACCTTC. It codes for CASSLTDSNYGYTF.

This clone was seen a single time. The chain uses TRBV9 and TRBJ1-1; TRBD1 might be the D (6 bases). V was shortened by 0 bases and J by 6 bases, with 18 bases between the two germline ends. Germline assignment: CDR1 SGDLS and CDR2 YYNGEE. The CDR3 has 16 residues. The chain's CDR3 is CASSVATGRYGAEAFF. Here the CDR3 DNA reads TGTGCCAGCAGCGTAGCGACAGGACGATACGGGGCTGAAGCTTTCTTT. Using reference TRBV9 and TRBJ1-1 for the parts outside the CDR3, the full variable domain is DSGVTQTPKHLITATGQRVTLRCSPRSGDLSVYWYQQSLDQGLQFLIQYYNGEERAKGNILERFSAQQFPDLHSELNLSSLELGDSALYFCASSVATGRYGAEAFFGQGTRLTVV.

The CDR3 is CASSLSGGIDTQYF. The CDR3 nucleotides read TGTGCCAGCAGCTTGTCGGGGGGAATTGATACGCAGTATTTT. The chain is built from TRBV7-6 and TRBJ2-3; 7 bases align to TRBD2. This CDR3 comprises 14 residues. Trimming cost V 3 bases and J 6 bases; bases outside gene matches: 6. Germline V gene data show CDR1 as SGHVS and CDR2 as FNYEAQ.

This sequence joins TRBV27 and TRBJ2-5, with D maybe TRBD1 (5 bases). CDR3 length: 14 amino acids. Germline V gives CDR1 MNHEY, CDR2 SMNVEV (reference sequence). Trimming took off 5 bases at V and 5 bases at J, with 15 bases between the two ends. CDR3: CASSPRTPGETQYF. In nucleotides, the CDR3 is TGTGCCAGCAGTCCAAGGACCCCAGGGGAGACCCAGTACTTC.

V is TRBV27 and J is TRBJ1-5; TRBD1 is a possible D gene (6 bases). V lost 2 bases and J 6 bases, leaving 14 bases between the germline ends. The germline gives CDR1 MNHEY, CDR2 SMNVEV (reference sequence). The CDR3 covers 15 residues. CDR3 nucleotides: TGTGCCAGCAGTTTAACAGGGTCTCGGGGTCAGCCCCAGCATTTT. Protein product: CASSLTGSRGQPQHF.

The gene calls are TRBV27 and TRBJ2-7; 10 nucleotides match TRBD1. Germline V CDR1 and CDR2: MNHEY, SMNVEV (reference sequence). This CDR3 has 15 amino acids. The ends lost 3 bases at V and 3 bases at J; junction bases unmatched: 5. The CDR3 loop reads CASSLLGTGDYEQYF. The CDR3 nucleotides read TGTGCCAGCAGTTTGCTAGGGACAGGGGACTACGAGCAGTACTTC.

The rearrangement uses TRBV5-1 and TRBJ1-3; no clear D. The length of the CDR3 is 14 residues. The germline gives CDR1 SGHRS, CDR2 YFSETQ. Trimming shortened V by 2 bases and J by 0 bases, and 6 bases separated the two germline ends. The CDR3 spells CASSFGDSGNTIYF. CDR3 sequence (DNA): TGCGCCAGCAGCTTTGGAGACTCTGGAAACACCATATATTTT.

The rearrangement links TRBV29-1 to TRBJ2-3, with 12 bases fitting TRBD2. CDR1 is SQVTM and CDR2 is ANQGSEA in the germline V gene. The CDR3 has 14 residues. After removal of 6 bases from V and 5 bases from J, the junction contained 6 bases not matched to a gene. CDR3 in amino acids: CSVRTSGVGDTQYF. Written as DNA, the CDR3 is TGCAGCGTCAGGACTAGCGGGGTTGGAGATACGCAGTATTTT.

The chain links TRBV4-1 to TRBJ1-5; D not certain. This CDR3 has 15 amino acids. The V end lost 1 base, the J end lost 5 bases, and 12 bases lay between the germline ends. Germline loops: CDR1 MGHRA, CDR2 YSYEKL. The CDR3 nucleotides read TGCGCCAGCAGCCAAGTAAGAGGAGATGATCAGCCCCAGCATTTT. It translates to CASSQVRGDDQPQHF.

CDR3 protein: CASSLNLYNEQFF. The CDR3 nucleotides read TGTGCCAGCAGCTTAAATCTTTACAATGAGCAGTTCTTC. The chain carries TRBV7-3 and TRBJ2-1; no definite D call. V was cut by 1 base and J by 4 bases, with 5 bases left in between. CDR3 length equals 13 residues. Germline V CDR1 and CDR2: SGHTA, FQGTGA.

The CDR3 region is CSGTGRRETQYF. The CDR3 coding sequence is TGCAGCGGGACCGGGAGAAGAGAGACCCAGTACTTC. The genes are TRBV29-1 and TRBJ2-5; the D gene is possibly TRBD2 (6 bases). The V end was cut by 7 bases, the J end by 4 bases, with 13 bases between. The CDR3 loop spans 12 amino acids. Germline values: CDR1 SQVTM, CDR2 ANQGSEA. The full variable domain, with the rest looked up from reference TRBV29-1 and TRBJ2-5, is SAVISQKPSRDICQRGTSLTIQCQVDSQVTMMFWYRQQPGQSLTLIATANQGSEATYESGFVIDKFPISRPNLTFSTLTVSNMSPEDSSIYLCSGTGRRETQYFGPGTRLLVL.

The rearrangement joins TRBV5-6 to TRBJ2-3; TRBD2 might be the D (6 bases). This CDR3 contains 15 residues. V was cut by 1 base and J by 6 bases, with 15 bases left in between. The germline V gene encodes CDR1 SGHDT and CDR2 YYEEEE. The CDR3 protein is CASSLLGLGEDTQYF. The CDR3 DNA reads TGTGCCAGCAGCTTGTTGGGACTCGGGGAGGATACGCAGTATTTT.

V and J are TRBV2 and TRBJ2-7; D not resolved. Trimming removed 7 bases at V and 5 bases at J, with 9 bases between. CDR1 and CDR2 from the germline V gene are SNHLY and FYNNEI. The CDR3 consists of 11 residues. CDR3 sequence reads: CASNIYDEQYF. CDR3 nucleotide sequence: TGTGCCAGCAATATCTATGACGAGCAGTACTTC.

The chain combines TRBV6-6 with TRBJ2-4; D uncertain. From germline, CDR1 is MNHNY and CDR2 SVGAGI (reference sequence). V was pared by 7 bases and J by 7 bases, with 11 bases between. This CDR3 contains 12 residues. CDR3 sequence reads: CASKREENIQYF. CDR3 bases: TGTGCCAGCAAACGAGAGGAGAACATTCAGTACTTC.

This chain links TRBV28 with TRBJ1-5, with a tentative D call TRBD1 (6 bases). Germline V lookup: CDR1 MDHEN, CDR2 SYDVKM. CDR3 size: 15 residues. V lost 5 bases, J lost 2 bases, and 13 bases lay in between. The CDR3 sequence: CASSVGARGNQPQHF. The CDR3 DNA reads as TGTGCCAGCAGTGTGGGGGCGCGCGGCAATCAGCCCCAGCATTTT.

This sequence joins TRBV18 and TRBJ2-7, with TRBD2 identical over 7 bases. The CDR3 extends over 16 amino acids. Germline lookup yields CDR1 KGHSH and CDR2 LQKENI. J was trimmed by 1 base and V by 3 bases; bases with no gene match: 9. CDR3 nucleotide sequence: TGTGCCAGCTCACCGGGGGAGGGAGTAAGGTCCTACGAGCAGTACTTC. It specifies CASSPGEGVRSYEQYF.

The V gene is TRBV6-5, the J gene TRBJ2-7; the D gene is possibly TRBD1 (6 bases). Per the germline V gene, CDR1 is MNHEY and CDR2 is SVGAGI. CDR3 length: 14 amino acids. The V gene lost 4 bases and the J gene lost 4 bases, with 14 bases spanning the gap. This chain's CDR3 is CASSLSGESYEQYF. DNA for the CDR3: TGTGCCAGCAGTTTATCAGGGGAATCATACGAGCAGTACTTC.

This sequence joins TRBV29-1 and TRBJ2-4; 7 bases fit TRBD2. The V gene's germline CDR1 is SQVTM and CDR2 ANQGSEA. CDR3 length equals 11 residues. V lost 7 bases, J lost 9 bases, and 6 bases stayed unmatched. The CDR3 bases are TGCAGCGCATTAGCGGGTGGCATTCAGTACTTC. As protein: CSALAGGIQYF.

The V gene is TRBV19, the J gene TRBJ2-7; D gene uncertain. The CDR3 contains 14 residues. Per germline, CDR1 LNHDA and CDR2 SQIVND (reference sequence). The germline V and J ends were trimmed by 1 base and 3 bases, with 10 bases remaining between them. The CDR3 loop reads CASSIGSSVYEQYF. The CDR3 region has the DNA TGTGCCAGTAGTATAGGGTCGAGCGTCTACGAGCAGTACTTC.

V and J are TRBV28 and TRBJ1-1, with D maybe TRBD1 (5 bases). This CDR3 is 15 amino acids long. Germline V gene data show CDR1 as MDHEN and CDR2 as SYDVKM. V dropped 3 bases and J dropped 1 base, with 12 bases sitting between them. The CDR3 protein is CASSLGGRWNTEAFF. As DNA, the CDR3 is TGTGCCAGCAGTTTGGGGGGGAGGTGGAACACTGAAGCTTTCTTT.

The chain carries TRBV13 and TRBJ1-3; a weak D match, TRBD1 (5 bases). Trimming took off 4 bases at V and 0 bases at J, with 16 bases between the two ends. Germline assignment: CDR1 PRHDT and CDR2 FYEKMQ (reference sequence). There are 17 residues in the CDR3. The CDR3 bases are TGTGCCAGCAGCTCGCAAAGTTGGGGACTCTCTGGAAACACCATATATTTT. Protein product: CASSSQSWGLSGNTIYF. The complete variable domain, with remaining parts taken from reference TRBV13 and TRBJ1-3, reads AAGVIQSPRHLIKEKRETATLKCYPIPRHDTVYWYQQGPGQDPQFLISFYEKMQSDKGSIPDRFSAQQFSDYHSELNMSSLELGDSALYFCASSSQSWGLSGNTIYFGEGSWLTVV.

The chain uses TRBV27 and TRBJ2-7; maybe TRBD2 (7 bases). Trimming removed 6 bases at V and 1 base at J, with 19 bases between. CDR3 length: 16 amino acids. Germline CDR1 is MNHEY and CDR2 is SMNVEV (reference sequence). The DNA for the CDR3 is TGTGCCAGCAGGCCGCCGGGGGGACACGATTCCTACGAGCAGTACTTC. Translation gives CASRPPGGHDSYEQYF.

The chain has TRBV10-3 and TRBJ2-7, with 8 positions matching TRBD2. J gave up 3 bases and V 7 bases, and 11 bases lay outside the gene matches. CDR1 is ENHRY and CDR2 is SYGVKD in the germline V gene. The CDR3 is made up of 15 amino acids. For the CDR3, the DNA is TGTGCCATCATGACTTCAGCGGGAGAGTTCTACGAGCAGTACTTC. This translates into CAIMTSAGEFYEQYF.

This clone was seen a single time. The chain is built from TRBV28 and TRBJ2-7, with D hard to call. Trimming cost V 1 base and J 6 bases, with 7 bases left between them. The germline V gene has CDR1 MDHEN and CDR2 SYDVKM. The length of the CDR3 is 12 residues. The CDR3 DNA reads TGTGCCAGCAGTTTATTAGCCGGCGAGCAGTACTTC. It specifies CASSLLAGEQYF.